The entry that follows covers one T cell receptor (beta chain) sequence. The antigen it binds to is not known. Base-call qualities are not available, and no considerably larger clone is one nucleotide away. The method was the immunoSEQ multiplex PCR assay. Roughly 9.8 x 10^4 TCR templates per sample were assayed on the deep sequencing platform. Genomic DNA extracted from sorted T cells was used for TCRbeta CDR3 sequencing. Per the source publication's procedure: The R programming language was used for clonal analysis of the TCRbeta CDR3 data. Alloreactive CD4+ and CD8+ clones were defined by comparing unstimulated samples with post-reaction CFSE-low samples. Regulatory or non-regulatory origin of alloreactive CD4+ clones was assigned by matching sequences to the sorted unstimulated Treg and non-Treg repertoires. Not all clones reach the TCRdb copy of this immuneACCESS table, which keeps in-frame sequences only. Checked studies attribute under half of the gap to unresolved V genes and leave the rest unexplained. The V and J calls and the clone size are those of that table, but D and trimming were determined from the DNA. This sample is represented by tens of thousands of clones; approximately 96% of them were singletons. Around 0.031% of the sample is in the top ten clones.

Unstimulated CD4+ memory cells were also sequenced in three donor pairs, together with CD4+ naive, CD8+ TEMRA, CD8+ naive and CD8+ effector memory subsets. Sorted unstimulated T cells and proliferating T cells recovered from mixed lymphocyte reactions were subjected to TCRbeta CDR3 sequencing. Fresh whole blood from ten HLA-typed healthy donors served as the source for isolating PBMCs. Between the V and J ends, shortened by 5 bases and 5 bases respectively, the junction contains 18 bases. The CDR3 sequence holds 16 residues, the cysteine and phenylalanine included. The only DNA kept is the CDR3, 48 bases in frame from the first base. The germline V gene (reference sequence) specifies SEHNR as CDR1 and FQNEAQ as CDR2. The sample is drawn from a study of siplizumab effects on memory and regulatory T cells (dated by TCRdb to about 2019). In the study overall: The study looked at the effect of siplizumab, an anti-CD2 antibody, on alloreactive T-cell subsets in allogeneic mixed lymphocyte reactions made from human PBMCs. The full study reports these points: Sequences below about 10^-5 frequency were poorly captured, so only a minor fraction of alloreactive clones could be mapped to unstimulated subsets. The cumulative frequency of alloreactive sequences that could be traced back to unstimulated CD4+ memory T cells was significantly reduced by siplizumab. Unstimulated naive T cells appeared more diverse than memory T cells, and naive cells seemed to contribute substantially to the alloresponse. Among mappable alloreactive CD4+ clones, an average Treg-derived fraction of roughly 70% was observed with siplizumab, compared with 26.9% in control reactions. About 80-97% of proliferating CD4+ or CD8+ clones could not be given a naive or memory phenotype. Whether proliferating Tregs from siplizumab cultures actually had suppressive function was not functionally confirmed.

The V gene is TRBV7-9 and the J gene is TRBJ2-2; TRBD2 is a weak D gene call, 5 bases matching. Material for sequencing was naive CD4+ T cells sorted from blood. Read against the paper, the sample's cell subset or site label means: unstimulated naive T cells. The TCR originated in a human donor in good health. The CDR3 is CASSLYVQTRTGELFF. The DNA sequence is TGTGCCAGCAGCCTCTATGTCCAAACTAGAACCGGGGAGCTGTTTTTT.